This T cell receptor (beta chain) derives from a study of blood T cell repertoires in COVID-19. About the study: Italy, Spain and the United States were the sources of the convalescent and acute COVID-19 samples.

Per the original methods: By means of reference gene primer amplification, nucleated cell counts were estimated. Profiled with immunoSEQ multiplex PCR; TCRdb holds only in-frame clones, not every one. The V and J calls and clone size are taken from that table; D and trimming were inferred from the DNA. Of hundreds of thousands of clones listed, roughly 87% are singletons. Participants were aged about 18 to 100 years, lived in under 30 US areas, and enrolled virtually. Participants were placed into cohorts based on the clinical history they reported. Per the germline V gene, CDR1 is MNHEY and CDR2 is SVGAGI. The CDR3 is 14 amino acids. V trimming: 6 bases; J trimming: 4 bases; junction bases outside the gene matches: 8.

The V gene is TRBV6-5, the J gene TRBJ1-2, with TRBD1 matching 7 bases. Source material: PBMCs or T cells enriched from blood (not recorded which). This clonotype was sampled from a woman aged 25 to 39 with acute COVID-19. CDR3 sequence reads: CASSSGGWSYGYTF. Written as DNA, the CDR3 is TGTGCCAGCAGCTCAGGGGGTTGGTCCTATGGCTACACCTTC.